This note documents a single T cell receptor (beta chain) sequence. The data are from a study of T cell repertoires in cytomegalovirus infection. The CDR3 totals 12 residues. Per the germline V gene, CDR1 is MNHNS and CDR2 is SASEGT. Unmatched junction bases numbered 7, after V lost 8 bases and J lost 7 bases. TCRdb fed the reads into MiXCR, producing one record per CDR3 protein. The data hold about 740,000 distinct CDR3 sequences, with under 40% observed a single time. This TCR derives from a human donor in good health (CMV status not recorded). Some clones in this sample may be carry-over from other donors' samples. Sequencing input: PBMCs. J is TRBJ2-7 and V is TRBV6-1, with 8 bases identical to TRBD1. As DNA, the CDR3 is TGTGCCAGCCGGACAGGGTCGCAGGAGCAGTACTTC. Protein: CASRTGSQEQYF.